This T cell receptor beta chain came from a study of post-analysis software for immune sequencing data (dated by TCRdb to the mid-2010s). Study-wide context: Disease courses on record covered relapsing-remitting, secondary progressive and progressive-relapsing multiple sclerosis, though some patients had no subtype annotation. The patient repertoires were compared against 11 previously published healthy control repertoires obtained from donors aged roughly 6 to 25 years. A subset of samples was prepared in parallel using single-end sample barcoding, then pooled and co-amplified after Illumina adapter ligation. The investigation overall reported the following: The control group was slightly older than the multiple sclerosis patient group. When samples were clustered directly using the F measure, samples prepared in the same batch co-clustered strongly, which prompted a batch-effect correction. Significantly lower normalized Chao1 diversity was found in multiple sclerosis patients than in controls, suggesting substantial peripheral T-cell clonal expansion. Significantly higher frequencies in patients than in controls were found for roughly 5 TRBV segments, including TRBV5-6, TRBV5-1 and TRBV20-1.

Libraries were made using PCR. The instrument given in TCRdb is Illumina HiSeq 2500. To reduce PCR and sequencing biases, unique molecular identifiers were built into the TCR beta cDNA libraries. Per 1 to 10 million input T cells, approximately 500,000 cDNA molecules were obtained, such that each molecule approximated one T cell. The patient libraries were prepared and sequenced using the same protocol as the earlier healthy control dataset. Within a given batch, samples were prepared together, multiplexed and sequenced on the same HiSeq lane. In the original analysis: Raw barcoded reads were processed with MIGEC, discarding single-read molecular identifier groups before consensus assembly and CDR3 extraction. Clonotype tables were post-analysed with VDJtools, and diversity was normalized by down-sampling all datasets to the smallest sample size. Repertoire overlap clustering matched CDR3 amino acid but not nucleotide sequences to correct batch-related cross-sample contamination. TCRdb took the public reads, trimmed them with fastp at Q25, ran MiXCR for clone calling and kept in-frame beta chains. Entries are consolidated by CDR3 protein sequence, retaining the most common genes and DNA. TCRdb, not the original authors, processed these V and J calls. The table for this sample lists approximately 630,000 distinct CDR3 sequences; 59% of them were counted only once. The ten top clones hold over 9% of the sample.

Regarding this clonotype: The antigen it recognizes is unknown. No base qualities exist here, and no much larger clone lies one base off it.

To demonstrate the VDJtools post-analysis software, the study profiled TCR beta repertoires from the peripheral blood of around 13 young patients with multiple sclerosis. The multiple sclerosis patients were children and adolescents ranging in age from roughly 6 to 16 years. In the germline V gene (reference sequence), CDR1 corresponds to WNHNN and CDR2 to SYGVQD. The CDR3 runs 16 amino acids, cysteine and phenylalanine included. Of all the DNA, just the CDR3 is kept, 48 bases in frame from base 1. The V end gives up 4 bases and the J end 7 bases, leaving 8 bases in the junction not matched to a gene.

Source material: blood. The rearranged segments are TRBV10-1 and TRBJ2-1, and 12 junctional nucleotides match TRBD2. The sequence derives from a girl aged 2-10 years with multiple sclerosis. CDR3 reads: CASSGRLAGAENEQFF. The DNA is TGCGCCAGCAGTGGCCGACTAGCGGGGGCCGAGAATGAGCAGTTCTTC.